This T cell receptor beta chain was recovered during a study of cytomegalovirus exposure and HLA in healthy donors. For the study at large: The same platform was used for the roughly 120 validation repertoires as for the roughly 730 first-cohort repertoires, as reported in a later analysis. Broader study findings: The study listed roughly 160 cytomegalovirus-associated TCR beta chains. A subsequent analysis found that TCR clusters from the first cohort also tended to co-occur in the approximately 130 validation repertoires, with roughly 95% of cluster scores above 0. Reports showed the classifier diagnosing cytomegalovirus status with high specificity and sensitivity.

Germline lookup yields CDR1 SQVTM and CDR2 ANQGSEA. This CDR3 has 11 amino acids. Deletions cut 1 base from V and 4 bases from J, with 3 bases between. The protocol was immunoSEQ multiplex PCR, while the TCRdb copy is restricted to in-frame clones and leaves out a portion. The data show some 350,000 clones, with roughly 90% seen just once and over 1% held by the top ten. Notes on this clone: Its specificity is not known.

J is TRBJ2-3 and V is TRBV29-1, with D unclear. The sample consisted of PBMCs. The sequence came from a woman younger than 45 in good health and CMV-seropositive. CDR3 amino acids: CSVEGADTQYF. CDR3 nucleotides: TGCAGCGTTGAAGGGGCAGATACGCAGTATTTT.